This T cell receptor beta chain was retrieved from a study of blood T cell repertoires in COVID-19. V gave up 6 bases and J gave up 5 bases; unmatched junction bases: 8. The CDR3 loop spans 16 amino acids. CDR1 and CDR2 from the germline V gene are MNHEY and SMNVEV (reference sequence). Method: immunoSEQ multiplex PCR; TCRdb's copy keeps in-frame clones and lacks some. The sample includes 150,000 to 200,000 clones, more than 75% of them seen just once. Sequencing was carried out using peripheral blood. The sequence came from a human donor in a cohort sampled during active COVID-19. The chain employs TRBV27 and TRBJ2-1, with 12 bases that match TRBD2. Written as DNA, the CDR3 is TGTGCCAGCAGCTCTATCGGACTAGCGGGGAACAATGAGCAGTTCTTC. Translation gives CASSSIGLAGNNEQFF.